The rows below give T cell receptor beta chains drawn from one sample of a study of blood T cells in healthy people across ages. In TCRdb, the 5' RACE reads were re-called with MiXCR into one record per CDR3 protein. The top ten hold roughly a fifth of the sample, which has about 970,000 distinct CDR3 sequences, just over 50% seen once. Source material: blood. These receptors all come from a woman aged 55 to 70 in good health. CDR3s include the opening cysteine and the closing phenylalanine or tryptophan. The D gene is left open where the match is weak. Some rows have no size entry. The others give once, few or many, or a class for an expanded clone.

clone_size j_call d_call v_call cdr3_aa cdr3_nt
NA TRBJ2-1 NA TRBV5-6 CASSYLTGNEQFF TGTGCCAGCAGCTACCTGACCGGCAATGAGCAGTTCTTC
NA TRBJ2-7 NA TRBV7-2 CASSLALGGSEQYF TGTGCCAGCAGCTTAGCGCTCGGGGGAAGCGAGCAGTACTTC
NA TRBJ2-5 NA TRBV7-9 CASSYVGGPKTQYF TGTGCCAGCAGCTATGTGGGGGGGCCAAAGACCCAGTACTTC
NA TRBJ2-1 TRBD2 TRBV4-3 CASSQEPTSGKGNEQFF TGCGCCAGCAGCCAAGAGCCGACTAGCGGAAAGGGCAATGAGCAGTTCTTC
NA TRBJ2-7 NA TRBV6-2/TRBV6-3 CASSYLGFGYEQYF TGTGCCAGCAGTTACCTAGGGTTCGGTTACGAGCAGTACTTC
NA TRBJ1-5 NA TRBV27 CASSFRPDQPQHF TGTGCCAGCAGTTTCAGGCCTGATCAGCCCCAGCATTTT
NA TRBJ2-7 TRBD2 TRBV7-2 CASSLASGTSGRPYEQYF TGTGCCAGCAGCTTAGCGTCCGGGACTAGCGGACGCCCCTACGAGCAGTACTTC
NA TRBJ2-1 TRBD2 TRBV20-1 CSARDSGRASYNEQFF TGCAGTGCTAGAGACAGCGGGAGGGCCTCCTACAATGAGCAGTTCTTC
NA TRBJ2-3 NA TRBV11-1 CASSLTVRDTQYF TGTGCCAGCAGCTTAACTGTGAGGGATACGCAGTATTTT
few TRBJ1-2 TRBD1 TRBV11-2 CASSFGTGSSRYGYTF TGTGCCAGCAGCTTCGGGACAGGGTCTTCTCGCTATGGCTACACCTTC
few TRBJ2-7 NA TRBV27 CASSLSVEGRDEQYF TGTGCCAGCAGCCTTAGCGTCGAGGGACGCGACGAGCAGTACTTC
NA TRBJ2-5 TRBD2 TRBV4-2 CASSQERLAVKETQYF TGTGCCAGCAGCCAAGAACGGCTAGCGGTTAAAGAGACCCAGTACTTC
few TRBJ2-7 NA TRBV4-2 CASSRYVPSSGRSYEQYF TGTGCCAGCAGCCGCTACGTACCGAGCAGCGGGCGCTCCTACGAGCAGTACTTC
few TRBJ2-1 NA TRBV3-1 CASSQLLVGQSSYNEQFF TGTGCCAGCAGCCAACTACTAGTCGGACAGAGCTCCTACAATGAGCAGTTCTTC
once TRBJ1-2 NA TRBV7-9 CASSLGQGHGGFTF TGTGCCAGCAGCTTGGGGCAGGGTCATGGAGGCTTCACCTTC
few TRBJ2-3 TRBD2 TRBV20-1 CSARDPSLSGARRLQYF TGCAGTGCTAGAGACCCGAGTTTGAGCGGGGCCCGCCGCCTCCAGTATTTT
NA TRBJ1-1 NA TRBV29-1 CSVEVGLGNTEAFF TGCAGCGTTGAAGTGGGACTGGGGAACACTGAAGCTTTCTTT
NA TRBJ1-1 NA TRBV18 CASSPTAGSGTEAFF TGTGCCAGCTCACCAACGGCAGGGTCTGGCACTGAAGCTTTCTTT
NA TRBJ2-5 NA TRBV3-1 CASSMQGGQETQYF TGTGCCAGCAGCATGCAGGGTGGTCAGGAGACCCAGTACTTC
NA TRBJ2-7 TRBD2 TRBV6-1 CASSSTSGRSSSYEQYF TGTGCCAGCAGCTCGACTAGCGGGAGGTCGAGCTCCTACGAGCAGTACTTC
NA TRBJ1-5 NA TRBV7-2 CASSSSPGQPQHF TGTGCCAGCAGCTCGAGTCCGGGTCAGCCCCAGCATTTT
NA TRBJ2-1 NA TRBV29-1 CSVGRRLDNEQFF TGCAGCGTTGGGCGCCGCCTGGACAATGAGCAGTTCTTC
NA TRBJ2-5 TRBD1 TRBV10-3 CAIGDRAEETQYF TGTGCCATTGGGGACAGGGCGGAAGAGACCCAGTACTTC
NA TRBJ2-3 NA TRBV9 CASSVAMETDTQYF TGTGCCAGCAGCGTAGCAATGGAAACAGATACGCAGTATTTT
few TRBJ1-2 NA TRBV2 CASSEIVAGYGYTF TGTGCCAGCAGTGAAATCGTGGCAGGGTATGGCTACACCTTC
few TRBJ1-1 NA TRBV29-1 CSVASNLETEAFF TGCAGCGTTGCGAGCAACCTGGAGACTGAAGCTTTCTTT
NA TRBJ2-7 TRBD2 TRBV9 CASSPQPGLAGDEQYF TGTGCCAGCAGCCCGCAACCTGGACTAGCGGGAGACGAGCAGTACTTC
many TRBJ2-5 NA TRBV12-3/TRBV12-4 CASSFGQGVTRSQETQYF TGTGCCAGCAGTTTCGGGCAGGGAGTTACGAGGTCCCAAGAGACCCAGTACTTC
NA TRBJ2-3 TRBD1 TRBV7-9 CASTSPRGQATTDTQYF TGTGCCAGCACCTCGCCTCGAGGACAGGCGACCACAGATACGCAGTATTTT
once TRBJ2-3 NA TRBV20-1 CSVPPGGSLVGQYF TGCAGTGTGCCGCCCGGGGGTAGCCTCGTAGGGCAGTATTTT
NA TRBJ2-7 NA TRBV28 CASSPGGTKDEQYF TGTGCCAGCAGTCCCGGGGGAACTAAAGACGAGCAGTACTTC
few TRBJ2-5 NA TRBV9 CASSVDGTPKETQYF TGTGCCAGCAGCGTAGACGGTACACCGAAGGAGACCCAGTACTTC
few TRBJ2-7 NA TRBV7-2 CASSRRVAGTYEQYF TGTGCCAGCTCTAGACGAGTGGCGGGAACCTACGAGCAGTACTTC
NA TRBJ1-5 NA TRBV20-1 CSATPGRYNQPQHF TGCAGTGCAACTCCGGGACGGTATAATCAGCCCCAGCATTTT
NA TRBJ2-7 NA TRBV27 CASGRAEAYEQYF TGTGCCAGCGGCCGGGCCGAGGCATACGAGCAGTACTTC
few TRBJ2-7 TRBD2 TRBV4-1 CASSQLGLAGYYEQYF TGCGCCAGCAGCCAACTAGGACTAGCGGGGTACTACGAGCAGTACTTC
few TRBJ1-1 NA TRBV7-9 CASSRSPQGLNTEAFF TGTGCCAGCAGCCGAAGCCCTCAGGGGCTGAACACTGAAGCTTTCTTT
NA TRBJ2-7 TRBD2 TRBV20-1 CSAPGLGNYEQYF TGCAGTGCCCCGGGACTAGGGAACTACGAGCAGTACTTC
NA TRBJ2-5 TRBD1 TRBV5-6 CASSYQTGGTQETQYF TGTGCCAGCAGCTATCAGACAGGGGGAACCCAAGAGACCCAGTACTTC
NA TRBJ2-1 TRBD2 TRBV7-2 CASSLPGWREGFKNEQFF TGTGCCAGCAGCTTACCGGGTTGGCGGGAGGGGTTTAAAAATGAGCAGTTCTTC
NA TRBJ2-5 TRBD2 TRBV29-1 CSVHRREGNNEQYF TGCAGCGTTCATCGGCGGGAGGGGAACAATGAGCAGTACTTC
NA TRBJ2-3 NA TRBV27 CASSLGWSDTDTRYF TGTGCCAGCAGTCTAGGTTGGTCGGACACAGATACGCGGTATTTT
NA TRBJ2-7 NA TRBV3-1 CASSQGEGRNEQYF TGTGCCAGCAGCCAAGGTGAAGGGAGGAATGAGCAGTACTTC
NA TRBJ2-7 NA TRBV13 CASSLGQGTYYEQYF TGTGCCAGCAGCTTGGGTCAGGGAACCTACTACGAGCAGTACTTC
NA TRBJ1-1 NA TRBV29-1 CSVEEPGTEAFF TGCAGCGTTGAAGAGCCAGGCACTGAAGCTTTCTTT
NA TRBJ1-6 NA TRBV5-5 CASSFIGQSSYNSPLHF TGTGCCAGCAGCTTTATAGGACAGAGCTCCTATAATTCACCCCTCCACTTT
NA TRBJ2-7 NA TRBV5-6 CASSFTSARYEQYF TGTGCCAGCAGCTTCACCAGTGCAAGATACGAGCAGTACTTC
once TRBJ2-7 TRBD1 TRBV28 CASRNLPGTGVSYEQYF TGTGCCAGCAGAAATTTACCAGGGACAGGAGTCTCCTACGAGCAGTACTTC
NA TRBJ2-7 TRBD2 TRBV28 CASSRLAGASSDYEQYF TGTGCCAGCAGCCGACTAGCGGGAGCCTCGTCGGACTACGAGCAGTACTTC
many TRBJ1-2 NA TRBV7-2 CASSLDSSVNYGYTF TGTGCCAGCAGCTTAGACTCATCGGTTAACTATGGCTACACCTTC
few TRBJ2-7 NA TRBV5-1 CASSLEGHTSYEQYF TGCGCCAGCAGCTTGGAGGGTCATACCTCCTACGAGCAGTACTTC
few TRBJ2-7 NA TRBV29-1 CSGVSTAHQQYF TGCAGCGGCGTGTCGACGGCACATCAGCAGTACTTC
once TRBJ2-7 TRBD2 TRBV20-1 CSATRGLAGSYEQYF TGCAGTGCTACCCGCGGGCTAGCGGGATCCTACGAGCAGTACTTC
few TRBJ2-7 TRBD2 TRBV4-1 CASSQQRGPYEQYF TGCGCCAGCAGCCAACAGCGGGGGCCTTACGAGCAGTACTTC
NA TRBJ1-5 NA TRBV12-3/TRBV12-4 CASSFGGDFNQPQHF TGTGCCAGCAGTTTCGGGGGGGATTTCAATCAGCCCCAGCATTTT
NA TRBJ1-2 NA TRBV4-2 CASSQEARGSYGYTF TGTGCCAGCAGCCAAGAAGCCAGGGGAAGCTATGGCTACACCTTC